Each of the 28 T cell receptor beta chains below was sequenced from the same sample in a study of breast tumors, draining lymph nodes, adjacent tissues. MiXCR was run by TCRdb on the multiplex PCR reads, yielding one entry per CDR3 protein. The data show some 22,000 distinct CDR3 sequences, about 41% seen once. The sequenced material came from breast tumor tissue. The receptors were sampled from a female donor with breast cancer. Some clones in this sample may be carry-over from other donors' samples.

This clonotype was seen ten or more times. The rearrangement uses TRBV7-6 and TRBJ2-3, with TRBD2 identical over 11 bases. The CDR3 spans 16 residues. V shed 6 bases and J 5 bases; nucleotides not matched to a gene: 10. Germline V gene lookup returns CDR1 SGHVS and CDR2 FNYEAQ. The CDR3 loop reads CASRLGASGGQDTQYF. CDR3 coding DNA: TGTGCCAGCAGACTAGGGGCTAGCGGGGGGCAAGATACGCAGTATTTT.

The table lists this clonotype with many counts. This chain connects TRBV25-1 to TRBJ2-1; D gene unclear. This CDR3 has 14 amino acids. Trimming removed 4 bases from V and 0 bases from J, with 7 bases in between. The germline CDR1 and CDR2 sequences are MGHDK and SYGVNS. The CDR3: CASSAGGSYNEQFF. The CDR3 nucleotides read TGTGCCAGCAGTGCAGGCGGCTCCTACAATGAGCAGTTCTTC.

This clonotype occurred a few times. The chain couples TRBV14 to TRBJ2-1, with D perhaps matching TRBD1 (5 bases). V was cut by 6 bases and J by 6 bases, with 15 bases left in between. Germline assignment: CDR1 SGHDN and CDR2 FVKESK. This CDR3 is built from 14 residues. The CDR3 region is CASRRQGRSNEQFF. In nucleotides, the CDR3 is TGTGCCAGCAGGAGGCAGGGCCGGTCCAATGAGCAGTTCTTC.

This clonotype occurred many times. V usage is TRBV20-1 and J usage is TRBJ1-3; D ambiguous. The CDR3 loop spans 13 amino acids. Germline-derived CDR1 and CDR2 are DFQATT and SNEGSKA (reference sequence). V lost 3 bases, J lost 6 bases, and 12 bases lay in between. The CDR3 coding sequence is TGCAGTGCTAGCCCGGGAAATGAAAACACCATATATTTT. As protein: CSASPGNENTIYF.

This clonotype is labeled as medium-sized. This chain links TRBV29-1 with TRBJ2-2; no clear D gene. The length of the CDR3 is 14 residues. Per germline, CDR1 SQVTM and CDR2 ANQGSEA. V gave up 4 bases and J gave up 0 bases, with 9 bases separating them. The CDR3 DNA sequence: TGCAGCGTTGGGGCGTATGCGAACACCGGGGAGCTGTTTTTT. As protein: CSVGAYANTGELFF.

This clonotype was seen many times. This chain uses TRBV9 with TRBJ2-3, with D unresolved. Germline values: CDR1 SGDLS, CDR2 YYNGEE. V was cut by 5 bases and J by 2 bases, with 9 bases left in between. The CDR3 loop spans 13 amino acids. The CDR3 DNA reads TGTGCCAGCAGGCCAAGTTACACAGATACGCAGTATTTT. Protein product: CASRPSYTDTQYF.

J is TRBJ2-3 and V is TRBV5-1; 9 bases match TRBD2. The V and J ends lost 0 bases and 4 bases, in that order; junction bases with no gene match: 6. CDR3 length: 16 amino acids. Per germline, CDR1 SGHRS and CDR2 YFSETQ. CDR3 nucleotides: TGCGCCAGCAGCTTGGGGCTAGCGGGATCCGCAGATACGCAGTATTTT. This translates into CASSLGLAGSADTQYF.

The rearrangement links TRBV5-6 to TRBJ2-1; 9 nucleotides match TRBD1. The CDR3 consists of 15 residues. The V segment lost 7 bases and the J segment 7 bases; nucleotides outside the gene matches: 12. Germline V CDR1 and CDR2: SGHDT, YYEEEE. The CDR3 loop reads CASGEATGGGNEQFF. CDR3 nucleotide sequence: TGTGCCAGCGGAGAAGCGACAGGGGGTGGGAATGAGCAGTTCTTC.

The table lists this clonotype with many counts. This chain joins TRBV19 and TRBJ2-1; TRBD2 agrees at 8 bases. With 4 bases clipped from V and 6 bases from J, the junction kept 5 bases outside the gene matches. There are 14 residues in the CDR3. Germline V lookup: CDR1 LNHDA, CDR2 SQIVND (reference sequence). The CDR3: CASSSIAGTNEQFF. CDR3 sequence (DNA): TGTGCCAGTAGTAGTATAGCGGGAACCAATGAGCAGTTCTTC.

V is TRBV7-3 and J is TRBJ2-1; 10 nucleotides match TRBD2. Germline V lookup: CDR1 SGHTA, CDR2 FQGTGA. J gave up 7 bases and V 0 bases, and 9 bases lay outside the gene matches. The CDR3 covers 17 residues. CDR3 region: CASSLTGLSGGVNEQFF. The CDR3 bases are TGTGCCAGCAGCTTAACCGGGCTCAGCGGGGGGGTTAATGAGCAGTTCTTC.

The V call is TRBV24-1, the J call TRBJ1-2; D is possibly TRBD1 (6 bases). Deletions cut 2 bases from V and 8 bases from J, with 11 bases between. Germline assignment: CDR1 KGHDR and CDR2 SFDVKD. This CDR3 has 13 amino acids. CDR3 region: CATSDSNRDGYTF. The CDR3 DNA reads as TGTGCCACCAGTGATTCTAACAGGGACGGCTACACCTTC.

The V and J genes are TRBV24-1 and TRBJ2-3; TRBD2 aligns across 11 bases. Per germline, CDR1 KGHDR and CDR2 SFDVKD. The ends lost 5 bases at V and 7 bases at J; junction bases unmatched: 13. This CDR3 contains 17 residues. In nucleotides, the CDR3 is TGTGCCACCAGTGCCCCCGAGACTAGCGGGAATATGAATACGCAGTATTTT. The encoded protein is CATSAPETSGNMNTQYF.

This clonotype appeared many times. The chain joins TRBV19 to TRBJ2-7, with a possible D match to TRBD1 (6 bases). CDR1 LNHDA and CDR2 SQIVND come from the germline V gene (reference sequence). This CDR3 spans 12 amino acids. Between the trimmed V and J ends, which lost 10 bases and 2 bases, there was a span of 12 bases. The CDR3 loop is CATSGQTYEQYF. CDR3 nucleotide sequence: TGTGCCACCTCGGGACAAACCTACGAGCAGTACTTC.

This clonotype has ten or more counts. The chain employs TRBV12-3 or TRBV12-4 and TRBJ2-5; TRBD2 matches at 9 bases. The CDR3 extends over 14 amino acids. Unmatched junction bases numbered 7, after V lost 7 bases and J lost 4 bases. CDR3: CASTRAGGRETQYF. The CDR3 DNA reads TGTGCCAGCACCCGGGCGGGGGGGAGAGAGACCCAGTACTTC.

This clonotype was observed at least ten times. This chain links TRBV6-6 with TRBJ2-2; TRBD2 agrees at 16 bases. Germline loops: CDR1 MNHNY, CDR2 SVGAGI (reference sequence). Unmatched junction bases numbered 10, after V lost 5 bases and J lost 1 base. There are 20 residues in the CDR3. The CDR3 DNA reads as TGTGCCAGCAGTACCCGCCCGGGACTAGCGGGAGGGAGGAACACCGGGGAGCTGTTTTTT. This translates into CASSTRPGLAGGRNTGELFF.

The chain joins TRBV6-1 to TRBJ2-1; 8 nucleotides match TRBD1. Trimming at V came to 8 bases and at J to 4 bases, leaving 4 bases not matched to a gene. The CDR3 spans 13 residues. Germline V gene sequence: CDR1 MNHNS, CDR2 SASEGT. The DNA for the CDR3 is TGTGCCAGCCAGGGGGCTTCTTACAATGAGCAGTTCTTC. Translation gives CASQGASYNEQFF.

The rearrangement joins TRBV19 to TRBJ2-3; D unclear. This CDR3 region has 14 residues. Trimming cost V 7 bases and J 0 bases, with 11 bases left between them. CDR1 is LNHDA, CDR2 SQIVND, per germline (reference sequence). The CDR3 region has the DNA TGTGCCAGTATGGACCTGGGGAGCACAGATACGCAGTATTTT. Its translation: CASMDLGSTDTQYF.

By frequency in the sample, this clonotype is medium-sized. The CDR3 region is CASSQGGGPDQETQYF. The CDR3 DNA follows: TGCGCCAGCAGCCAAGGCGGAGGGCCGGACCAAGAGACCCAGTACTTC. This chain joins TRBV4-1 and TRBJ2-5; weak D call: TRBD2 (6 bases). The length of the CDR3 is 16 residues. Looked up from germline, CDR1 is MGHRA and CDR2 is YSYEKL. V shed 1 base and J shed 0 bases, with 12 bases lying between them.

At least ten counts were recorded for this clonotype. The chain links TRBV13 to TRBJ2-7; a weak D match, TRBD1 (6 bases). The CDR3 has 14 amino acids. The V and J ends lost 7 bases and 6 bases respectively, with 19 bases between them. Germline V gene data show CDR1 as PRHDT and CDR2 as FYEKMQ (reference sequence). DNA for the CDR3: TGTGCCAGCAAACAGGGACAATACGGTTCCGAGCAGTACTTC. This encodes CASKQGQYGSEQYF.

The V and J genes are TRBV5-1 and TRBJ2-7; TRBD1 or TRBD2 may be the D gene (6 bases each). The CDR3 is made up of 18 amino acids. Germline V gene sequence: CDR1 SGHRS, CDR2 YFSETQ. The germline V and J ends were trimmed by 0 bases and 5 bases, with 24 bases remaining between them. The CDR3 here is CASSLVTGGGGPLHEQYF. The CDR3 DNA is TGCGCCAGCAGCTTGGTGACCGGAGGGGGAGGACCGTTACACGAGCAGTACTTC.

The chain joins TRBV25-1 to TRBJ2-1; the match to TRBD2 covers 10 bases. This CDR3 region has 14 residues. Germline lookup yields CDR1 MGHDK and CDR2 SYGVNS. The CDR3 DNA reads as TGTGCTCTGCCGGGGACTAGCGTCTACAATGAGCAGTTCTTC. This gives the protein CALPGTSVYNEQFF.

By sample fraction, this clonotype is large. The CDR3 DNA reads as TGCAGTGCCTACGTGGCCAGCGGGAGTTACGAGCAGTACTTC. It codes for CSAYVASGSYEQYF. This chain links TRBV20-1 with TRBJ2-7; TRBD2 matches at 8 bases. V was clipped by 6 bases and J by 4 bases; unmatched bases: 11. The CDR3 runs 14 residues. Germline V gene data show CDR1 as DFQATT and CDR2 as SNEGSKA (reference sequence).

This clonotype was seen repeatedly, ten times or more. The chain is built from TRBV30 and TRBJ1-3, with unresolved D. The CDR3 has 14 residues. In germline, CDR1 is GTSNPN, CDR2 SVGIG (reference sequence). V lost 5 bases and J 0 bases, leaving 11 bases between the germline ends. CDR3 coding DNA: TGTGCCTGGGTTCCGGGAATCTCTGGAAACACCATATATTTT. Amino acid sequence: CAWVPGISGNTIYF.

The chain combines TRBV2 with TRBJ1-1; possibly TRBD1 for D (5 bases). This CDR3 contains 15 residues. CDR1 SNHLY and CDR2 FYNNEI come from the germline V gene. Trimming took 4 bases from V and 2 from J, leaving 14 bases between them. The CDR3 here is CASSAPGGVNTEAFF. In nucleotides, the CDR3 is TGTGCCAGCAGTGCCCCGGGAGGGGTAAACACTGAAGCTTTCTTT. The full variable domain, with the rest looked up from reference TRBV2 and TRBJ1-1, is EPEVTQTPSHQVTQMGQEVILRCVPISNHLYFYWYRQILGQKVEFLVSFYNNEISEKSEIFDDQFSVERPDGSNFTLKIRSTKLEDSAMYFCASSAPGGVNTEAFFGQGTRLTVV.

The sample holds many counts of this clonotype. V usage is TRBV29-1 and J usage is TRBJ2-1; TRBD2 matches at 11 bases. From germline, CDR1 is SQVTM and CDR2 ANQGSEA. Germline trimming cut 1 base from V and 4 bases from J; bases unmatched to any gene: 6. The CDR3 has 16 amino acids. CDR3 in DNA: TGCAGCGTTGAAGTAGCGGGGGGGCCCTCGTACAATGAGCAGTTCTTC. It specifies CSVEVAGGPSYNEQFF.

This clonotype came up a few times. The chain joins TRBV20-1 to TRBJ2-1; TRBD2 agrees at 12 bases. Per germline, CDR1 DFQATT and CDR2 SNEGSKA (reference sequence). The V and J ends lost 6 bases and 4 bases, in that order; junction bases with no gene match: 7. The length of the CDR3 is 15 residues. The CDR3 reads CSAGSSGGGYNEQFF. CDR3 coding DNA: TGCAGTGCCGGTTCTAGCGGGGGGGGATACAATGAGCAGTTCTTC.

The V call is TRBV4-1, the J call TRBJ2-7; D gene ambiguous. CDR1 is MGHRA and CDR2 is YSYEKL in the germline V gene. V was trimmed by 1 base and J by 4 bases, leaving 5 bases between them. The CDR3 length is 12 residues. CDR3 nucleotides: TGCGCCAGCAGCCAAGGGATTTACGAGCAGTACTTC. Translating it yields CASSQGIYEQYF.

The table lists this clonotype with a count of one. This chain connects TRBV29-1 to TRBJ2-1; 9 bases match TRBD2. Germline V gives CDR1 SQVTM, CDR2 ANQGSEA. Unmatched junction bases numbered 12, after V lost 7 bases and J lost 8 bases. This CDR3 region has 14 residues. The CDR3 sequence: CSARQVASGDEQFF. The CDR3 nucleotides read TGCAGCGCTAGACAGGTTGCTAGCGGGGATGAGCAGTTCTTC.